Below, 30 T cell receptor beta chains from the same sample are listed, as sequenced in a study of T-cell reconstitution after alpha-beta-depleted transplantation in children. Unique molecular identifiers were incorporated during preparation of the TCRbeta library. TCRdb passed the PCR reads through MiXCR, listing each CDR3 protein once. The table has roughly 100,000 distinct CDR3 sequences, around 5.9% seen once; the top ten hold 5.5% to 7%. Sequences were derived from PBMCs, mostly from graft donor cells, sampled 60 days after TCRalphabeta/CD19-depleted stem cell transplant. All receptors come from a female patient between 2 and 15 years old who had a stem cell transplant for Fanconi anemia, so the T cells may come from the graft donor.

In its sample, this clonotype was seen many times. This chain uses TRBV7-2 with TRBJ2-3, with D possibly being TRBD2 (6 bases). V was trimmed by 4 bases and J by 10 bases, leaving 9 bases between them. CDR3 size: 11 residues. Germline V gene data show CDR1 as SGHTA and CDR2 as FQGNSA. The CDR3 here is CASSYGGPQYF. The CDR3 coding sequence is TGTGCCAGCAGCTACGGGGGTCCGCAGTATTTT.

This clonotype was observed at least ten times. The rearrangement uses TRBV28 and TRBJ2-7, with 7 bases matching TRBD2. Germline CDR1 and CDR2: MDHEN and SYDVKM. The CDR3 totals 15 residues. V lost 1 base and J lost 4; bases outside the gene matches: 7. Written as DNA, the CDR3 is TGTGCCAGCAGTTTATCTGGCGGGGGAACGTACGAGCAGTACTTC. This sequence encodes CASSLSGGGTYEQYF. The variable domain in full, with the rest retrieved from reference TRBV28 and TRBJ2-7, is DVKVTQSSRYLVKRTGEKVFLECVQDMDHENMFWYRQDPGLGLRLIYFSYDVKMKEKGDIPEGYSVSREKKERFSLILESASTNQTSMYLCASSLSGGGTYEQYFGPGTRLTVT.

Only a few counts were recorded for this clonotype. The J gene is TRBJ1-4, the V gene TRBV5-1; D unclear. The CDR3 spans 15 residues. Per germline, CDR1 SGHRS and CDR2 YFSETQ. The V end lost 0 bases, the J end lost 1 base, and 7 bases lay between the germline ends. CDR3 protein: CASSLAEGTNEKLFF. The CDR3 DNA sequence: TGCGCCAGCAGCTTGGCCGAGGGAACTAATGAAAAACTGTTTTTT.

This clonotype was seen repeatedly, ten times or more. This rearrangement joins TRBV29-1 to TRBJ1-2; 8 bases fit TRBD1. The germline V gene encodes CDR1 SQVTM and CDR2 ANQGSEA. V was pared by 4 bases and J by 2 bases, with 3 bases of the junction left unmatched. CDR3 length equals 13 residues. CDR3: CSVVQGANYGYTF. CDR3 DNA: TGCAGCGTTGTGCAGGGGGCGAACTATGGCTACACCTTC.

This clonotype was seen ten or more times. The chain couples TRBV12-3 or TRBV12-4 to TRBJ2-2, with D unclear. Trimming took off 1 base at V and 1 base at J, with 4 bases between the two ends. CDR3 size: 14 residues. This CDR3 reads CASSLGGNTGELFF. CDR3 DNA sequence: TGTGCCAGCAGTTTAGGGGGGAACACCGGGGAGCTGTTTTTT.

This clonotype was detected many times. This sequence joins TRBV4-2 and TRBJ2-5; 11 bases fit TRBD2. Germline V lookup: CDR1 LGHNA, CDR2 YNFKEQ. The CDR3 extends over 17 amino acids. The junction had 9 bases not matched to a gene; V was cut back by 3 bases and J by 3 bases. CDR3 sequence (DNA): TGTGCCAGCAGCCAGGATAGCGGGAGGGCCGCTGAAGAGACCCAGTACTTC. Residues: CASSQDSGRAAEETQYF.

This clonotype was recorded a few times. This rearrangement joins TRBV5-1 to TRBJ2-7; 7 bases map to TRBD1. The CDR3 has 14 residues. J lost 3 bases, V lost 2 bases, and 5 bases had no gene match. The germline CDR1 and CDR2 sequences are SGHRS and YFSETQ. The CDR3 DNA sequence: TGCGCCAGCAGCTTAGACAGGGCGATCTACGAGCAGTACTTC. Translating it yields CASSLDRAIYEQYF. Together with reference TRBV5-1 and TRBJ2-7, the CDR3 gives the full variable domain: KAGVTQTPRYLIKTRGQQVTLSCSPISGHRSVSWYQQTPGQGLQFLFEYFSETQRNKGNFPGRFSGRQFSNSRSEMNVSTLELGDSALYLCASSLDRAIYEQYFGPGTRLTVT.

The rearrangement links TRBV6-5 to TRBJ2-7, with 14 bases that match TRBD2. V shed 6 bases and J 7 bases; nucleotides not matched to a gene: 8. Germline loops: CDR1 MNHEY, CDR2 SVGAGI. CDR3 length: 15 residues. The DNA of the CDR3 is TGTGCCAGCAGCTTACCGGGACTAGCGGGAGATGAGCAGTACTTC. Translating gives CASSLPGLAGDEQYF.

In its sample, this clonotype was seen many times. This rearrangement joins TRBV5-1 to TRBJ2-1, with D perhaps TRBD1 (5 bases). In germline, CDR1 is SGHRS, CDR2 YFSETQ. Deletions cut 0 bases from V and 6 bases from J, with 7 bases between. This CDR3 is 13 amino acids long. The CDR3 DNA is TGCGCCAGCAGCTTGGACAGGTTCAATGAGCAGTTCTTC. Translation gives CASSLDRFNEQFF.

This clonotype was found many times. J is TRBJ2-7 and V is TRBV7-3; TRBD1 matches 8 bases. Germline V CDR1 and CDR2: SGHTA, FQGTGA. The CDR3 is 17 residues long. V lost 1 base, J lost 3 bases, and 11 bases stayed unmatched. The CDR3 spells CASSLKSGGACFYEQYF. CDR3 nucleotide sequence: TGTGCCAGCAGCTTAAAATCAGGGGGCGCCTGCTTCTACGAGCAGTACTTC. The whole variable domain, remainder taken from reference TRBV7-3 and TRBJ2-7, is GAGVSQTPSNKVTEKGKYVELRCDPISGHTALYWYRQSLGQGPEFLIYFQGTGAADDSGLPNDRFFAVRPEGSVSTLKIQRTERGDSAVYLCASSLKSGGACFYEQYFGPGTRLTVT.

The chain has TRBV7-3 and TRBJ2-5; 7 positions match TRBD2. Germline trimming cut 5 bases from V and 0 bases from J; bases unmatched to any gene: 3. Germline V gene sequence: CDR1 SGHTA, CDR2 FQGTGA. There are 14 residues in the CDR3. The CDR3 bases are TGTGCCAGCAGCAGCGGGAAGTACCAAGAGACCCAGTACTTC. Amino acid sequence: CASSSGKYQETQYF. The complete variable domain, with remaining parts taken from reference TRBV7-3 and TRBJ2-5, reads GAGVSQTPSNKVTEKGKYVELRCDPISGHTALYWYRQSLGQGPEFLIYFQGTGAADDSGLPNDRFFAVRPEGSVSTLKIQRTERGDSAVYLCASSSGKYQETQYFGPGTRLLVL.

The rearrangement uses TRBV2 and TRBJ1-5; no clear D gene. The V end lost 6 bases, the J end lost 2 bases, and 11 bases lay between the germline ends. The germline V gene has CDR1 SNHLY and CDR2 FYNNEI. The CDR3 is made up of 14 amino acids. In DNA, the CDR3 is TGTGCCAGCAGCCCCTGGTGGGGCAATCAGCCCCAGCATTTT. Amino acids: CASSPWWGNQPQHF.

The chain is built from TRBV3-1 and TRBJ2-3, with 7 bases aligning to TRBD2. The CDR3 spans 14 residues. V lost 1 base, J lost 12 bases, and 10 bases stayed unmatched. Germline CDR1 is LGHDT and CDR2 is YNNKEL (reference sequence). The CDR3 DNA reads TGTGCCAGCAGCCAAGTCGAGCGGGACCATTCACAGTATTTT. Protein product: CASSQVERDHSQYF.

This clonotype was observed a few times. V usage is TRBV3-1 and J usage is TRBJ2-5, with 12 bases aligning to TRBD2. V trimming: 1 base; J trimming: 2 bases; junction bases outside the gene matches: 2. This CDR3 has 16 residues. Looked up from germline, CDR1 is LGHDT and CDR2 is YNNKEL (reference sequence). The CDR3 protein is CASSQGTSGAQETQYF. In DNA, the CDR3 is TGTGCCAGCAGCCAAGGGACTAGCGGGGCTCAAGAGACCCAGTACTTC.

There are a few counts of this clonotype. The genes are TRBV6-5 and TRBJ2-7; D not certain. The CDR3 extends over 13 amino acids. Trimming stripped 0 bases from V and 2 bases from J, with 5 bases between. Germline V gene data show CDR1 as MNHEY and CDR2 as SVGAGI. CDR3 residues: CASSYSYPYEQYF. The DNA for the CDR3 is TGTGCCAGCAGTTACTCCTACCCCTACGAGCAGTACTTC.

In this sample, this clonotype turned up a few times. This sequence joins TRBV5-1 and TRBJ2-1; 8 bases agree with TRBD1. The CDR3 totals 15 residues. The germline gives CDR1 SGHRS, CDR2 YFSETQ. After removal of 0 bases from V and 1 base from J, the junction contained 0 bases not matched to a gene. Here the CDR3 DNA reads TGCGCCAGCAGCTTGGGGACAGGGTCCTACAATGAGCAGTTCTTC. It codes for CASSLGTGSYNEQFF.

This clonotype was seen repeatedly, ten times or more. CDR3 in DNA: TGTGCCAGCAGCCAAGATGCGGGGGCCTCGGACCCAGATACGCAGTATTTT. Encoded protein: CASSQDAGASDPDTQYF. The chain uses TRBV4-2 and TRBJ2-3, with D possibly matching TRBD2 (7 bases). Trimming took off 0 bases at V and 4 bases at J, with 17 bases between the two ends. Germline CDR1 is LGHNA and CDR2 is YNFKEQ. This CDR3 has 17 amino acids.

This clonotype was detected a few times. The chain combines TRBV2 with TRBJ2-5, with 11 bases fitting TRBD2. CDR1 is SNHLY and CDR2 is FYNNEI in the germline V gene. CDR3 length equals 18 residues. V was clipped by 4 bases and J by 1 base; unmatched bases: 11. The CDR3 DNA sequence: TGTGCCAGCAGTGCCTCTAGCGGGGGGCAACCTTTCCAAGAGACCCAGTACTTC. It encodes CASSASSGGQPFQETQYF.

The chain carries TRBV6-2 or TRBV6-3 and TRBJ1-5, with a possible D match to TRBD1 (6 bases). This CDR3 is built from 14 residues. V was shortened by 3 bases and J by 5 bases, with 11 bases between the two germline ends. Per the germline V gene, CDR1 is MNHEY and CDR2 is SVGEGT. DNA of the CDR3: TGTGCCAGCAGTTATTACAGGGTTGATCAGCCCCAGCATTTT. This encodes CASSYYRVDQPQHF.

This clonotype was counted ten times or more. The chain links TRBV5-1 to TRBJ2-5, with a weak D call TRBD2 (6 bases). This CDR3 comprises 12 residues. Germline values: CDR1 SGHRS, CDR2 YFSETQ. V lost 0 bases and J lost 9, with 9 bases in between. CDR3 DNA: TGCGCCAGCAGCTTGGAATGGGAGGCCCAGTACTTC. Translation gives CASSLEWEAQYF.

This clonotype was recorded many times. As DNA, the CDR3 is TGTGCCAGCAGCCCCCTTAGTCAAAATCCCGAGCAGTACTTC. Its protein is CASSPLSQNPEQYF. The chain joins TRBV7-2 to TRBJ2-7; D call uncertain. Per the germline V gene, CDR1 is SGHTA and CDR2 is FQGNSA. V lost 5 bases to trimming and J lost 6 bases, with 17 bases between them. The CDR3 runs 14 residues.

This clonotype was counted a few times. V is TRBV29-1 and J is TRBJ2-7; no definite D call. The germline CDR1 and CDR2 sequences are SQVTM and ANQGSEA. The CDR3 runs to 12 residues. Trimming cost V 4 bases and J 1 base, with 8 bases left between them. This CDR3 is CSVGLSSYEQYF. As DNA, the CDR3 is TGCAGCGTTGGACTCTCTTCCTACGAGCAGTACTTC.

The chain uses TRBV30 and TRBJ1-2; D is ambiguous. Germline loops: CDR1 GTSNPN, CDR2 SVGIG (reference sequence). Trimming stripped 2 bases from V and 8 bases from J, with 9 bases between. The CDR3 has 11 amino acids. The CDR3 region is CAWSRLLGYTF. CDR3 coding DNA: TGTGCCTGGAGTAGACTCCTCGGCTACACCTTC. The full variable domain, rest sourced from reference TRBV30 and TRBJ1-2, is SQTIHQWPATLVQPVGSPLSLECTVEGTSNPNLYWYRQAAGRGLQLLFYSVGIGQISSEVPQNLSASRPQDRQFILSSKKLLLSDSGFYLCAWSRLLGYTFGSGTRLTVV.

This clonotype showed up many times. The chain carries TRBV12-3 or TRBV12-4 and TRBJ2-5; D tentatively reads TRBD1 or TRBD2 (5 bases each). V was trimmed by 3 bases and J by 5 bases, leaving 7 bases between them. This CDR3 is built from 12 residues. In DNA, the CDR3 is TGTGCCAGCAGTTTCAGGGAGGAGACCCAGTACTTC. It is translated as CASSFREETQYF.

At least ten counts were recorded for this clonotype. Here the CDR3 reads CASRDTSGRSSSYNEQFF. CDR3 nucleotide sequence: TGTGCCAGCAGGGATACTAGCGGGAGGTCCAGCTCCTACAATGAGCAGTTCTTC. The gene calls are TRBV6-1 and TRBJ2-1; TRBD2 matches 12 bases. This CDR3 region has 18 residues. Germline CDR1 and CDR2: MNHNS and SASEGT. V was clipped by 6 bases and J by 0 bases; unmatched bases: 9.

This clonotype was detected ten times or more. This chain joins TRBV20-1 and TRBJ2-5; no clear D. This CDR3 has 11 amino acids. The V gene lost 3 bases and the J gene lost 3 bases, with 5 bases spanning the gap. CDR1 is DFQATT, CDR2 SNEGSKA, per germline (reference sequence). The CDR3 is CSASPKETQYF. The CDR3 nucleotides read TGCAGTGCTAGTCCAAAAGAGACCCAGTACTTC.

A few counts support this clonotype. This chain connects TRBV20-1 to TRBJ2-1, with D possibly matching TRBD1 (6 bases). This CDR3 is built from 15 residues. CDR1 and CDR2 (germline): DFQATT, SNEGSKA (reference sequence). Deletions cut 6 bases from V and 3 bases from J, with 18 bases between. The CDR3 sequence is CSAVWWGRVYNEQFF. Here the CDR3 DNA reads TGCAGTGCAGTTTGGTGGGGGCGCGTCTACAATGAGCAGTTCTTC.

This clonotype was seen ten or more times. The genes are TRBV7-2 and TRBJ2-7; possible D gene TRBD2, 6 bases. Trimming removed 5 bases from V and 1 base from J, with 21 bases in between. Germline V gene data show CDR1 as SGHTA and CDR2 as FQGNSA. The CDR3 has 17 residues. CDR3 nucleotide sequence: TGTGCCAGCAGCCATTCCCCATCCGGGACTCGATCCTACGAGCAGTACTTC. This gives the protein CASSHSPSGTRSYEQYF.

The chain combines TRBV5-1 with TRBJ2-2; D not certain. Between the trimmed V and J ends, which lost 7 bases and 0 bases, there was a span of 13 bases. This CDR3 region has 15 residues. CDR1 SGHRS and CDR2 YFSETQ come from the germline V gene. Here the CDR3 DNA reads TGCGCCAGCCACACCGGTAGAACGAACACCGGGGAGCTGTTTTTT. Translated: CASHTGRTNTGELFF.

In this sample, this clonotype turned up many times. The chain employs TRBV12-3 or TRBV12-4 and TRBJ1-1, with TRBD1 as a possible D gene (5 bases). This CDR3 spans 16 amino acids. The V gene lost 3 bases and the J gene lost 7 bases, with 21 bases spanning the gap. The CDR3 DNA sequence: TGTGCCAGCAGTTTGTATCCCCCAGGGTGGAGCGTTGAAGCTTTCTTT. Protein product: CASSLYPPGWSVEAFF.